A single sample gave rise to the 5 T cell receptor beta chains below, sequenced in a study of OX40 agonist ivuxolimab in advanced cancers. Libraries were prepared by immunoSEQ multiplex PCR; TCRdb keeps only in-frame clonotypes and omits some of them. The profile shows more than 55,000 clones, 75% to 90% of them singletons. Sequencing used CD4+ or CD8+ T cells sorted from blood, obtained in a trial of the OX40 agonist ivuxolimab. These receptors all come from an adult with an advanced solid tumor such as melanoma, head and neck, liver or kidney cancer.

V and J are TRBV2 and TRBJ2-2; D remains ambiguous. CDR1 is SNHLY and CDR2 is FYNNEI in the germline V gene. The CDR3 is 13 residues long. V was trimmed by 5 bases and J by 8 bases, leaving 12 bases between them. The CDR3 reads CASSLLPGGELFF. The CDR3 DNA is TGTGCCAGCAGTCTACTACCAGGTGGGGAGCTGTTTTTT.

The genes are TRBV18 and TRBJ1-1; D ambiguous. V was trimmed by 2 bases and J by 5 bases, leaving 3 bases between them. Germline V gene data show CDR1 as KGHSH and CDR2 as LQKENI. The CDR3 is 11 residues long. This CDR3 is CASSPWTEAFF. The CDR3, as DNA: TGTGCCAGCTCACCATGGACTGAAGCTTTCTTT.

The V call is TRBV27, the J call TRBJ2-7, with D perhaps matching TRBD1 or TRBD2 (5 bases each). This CDR3 has 16 amino acids. Germline assignment: CDR1 MNHEY and CDR2 SMNVEV (reference sequence). Trimming took off 5 bases at V and 0 bases at J, with 17 bases between the two ends. In DNA, the CDR3 is TGTGCCAGCAGTCCACACCCGGGGCGGATCTCCTACGAGCAGTACTTC. It encodes CASSPHPGRISYEQYF.

The chain recombines TRBV6-1 with TRBJ1-5; D is ambiguous. The germline V gene has CDR1 MNHNS and CDR2 SASEGT. This CDR3 is 14 amino acids long. The germline V and J ends were trimmed by 0 bases and 4 bases, with 7 bases remaining between them. CDR3 DNA: TGTGCCAGCAGTGAAGCGTCAGCTAATCAGCCCCAGCATTTT. Protein sequence: CASSEASANQPQHF.

This chain joins TRBV29-1 and TRBJ2-7; D might be TRBD1 (5 bases). Trimming pared 5 bases from V and 5 bases from J, leaving 10 bases between. CDR1 and CDR2 (germline): SQVTM, ANQGSEA. The CDR3 runs 11 residues. DNA for the CDR3: TGCAGCGTTCAGGGATCCCACGAGCAGTACTTC. It is translated as CSVQGSHEQYF.